The 30 T cell receptor beta chains below come from one sample, sequenced in a study of beta chain features in type 1 diabetes. Points from the study as a whole: There was a moderate but significant shortening of TCRB CDR3s in all four CD4+ subsets of Type 1 diabetes patients.

For these TCRs, the target antigens are not known. The study reverse transcribed the entire isolated RNA, so it sequenced expressed TCRB transcripts. The method was immunoSEQ multiplex PCR; TCRdb's version includes in-frame clones alone and lacks a portion of them. Of under 300,000 clones listed, about 15% were seen once; the top ten hold approximately 0.018%. The sequencing sample was made of naive CD4+ T cells from blood. The receptors come from a man in his thirties or forties with type 1 diabetes.

The chain links TRBV19 to TRBJ1-2; D remains unclear. From germline, CDR1 is LNHDA and CDR2 SQIVND (reference sequence). V lost 11 bases to trimming and J lost 8 bases, with 12 bases between them. The CDR3 loop spans 10 amino acids. The DNA for the CDR3 is TGTGCCGTACCGGGGAAAGGCTACACCTTC. Translating gives CAVPGKGYTF.

The chain combines TRBV5-1 with TRBJ1-2; 7 nucleotides match TRBD1. CDR3 size: 16 residues. The trim removed 3 bases at V and 2 bases at J, leaving 10 bases unmatched. Looked up from germline, CDR1 is SGHRS and CDR2 is YFSETQ. The CDR3: CASSSEGASPNYGYTF. CDR3 nucleotides: TGCGCCAGCAGCTCCGAGGGGGCCAGTCCCAACTATGGCTACACCTTC.

Points on this clone: The junction shows a germline mismatch at one end, possibly a read error. The J gene is TRBJ2-7, the V gene TRBV5-1; 12 positions agree with TRBD2. This CDR3 is 13 amino acids long. The V gene's germline CDR1 is SGHRS and CDR2 YFSETQ. This chain's CDR3 is CASSLASGRAGDF. The CDR3 DNA follows: TGCGCCAGCAGCTTGGCTAGCGGGAGGGCCGGGGACTTC.

This clone was seen more than once but under ten times. This chain connects TRBV2 to TRBJ2-3, with a possible D match to TRBD1 (6 bases). Between the trimmed V and J ends, which lost 6 bases and 5 bases, there was a span of 18 bases. The CDR3 sequence is 15 residues long. Germline V gene lookup returns CDR1 SNHLY and CDR2 FYNNEI. CDR3 protein: CASSTGHPTGDTQYF. The CDR3 DNA sequence: TGTGCCAGCAGCACGGGACACCCGACGGGAGATACGCAGTATTTT.

The chain is built from TRBV27 and TRBJ1-1; the D is unclear. The CDR3 has 14 amino acids. V was clipped by 3 bases and J by 3 bases, with 11 bases between them. Germline CDR1 is MNHEY and CDR2 is SMNVEV (reference sequence). The CDR3 DNA is TGTGCCAGCAGTTTGTCTGAGGGCTACACTGAAGCTTTCTTT. Translating it yields CASSLSEGYTEAFF.

Only a few counts were recorded for this clone. The V call is TRBV18, the J call TRBJ1-2; 9 bases map to TRBD1. From germline, CDR1 is KGHSH and CDR2 LQKENI. J gave up 2 bases and V 4 bases, and 14 bases lay outside the gene matches. This CDR3 contains 18 residues. CDR3 nucleotide sequence: TGTGCCAGCTCACGCAACCCGCCGGGACAGGGAACCAACTATGGCTACACCTTC. Its translation is CASSRNPPGQGTNYGYTF.

The chain is built from TRBV7-8 and TRBJ2-7; 10 nucleotides agree with TRBD2. The CDR3 consists of 15 residues. The V segment lost 4 bases and the J segment 0 bases; nucleotides outside the gene matches: 3. Germline lookup yields CDR1 SGHVS and CDR2 FQNEAQ. The CDR3 nucleotides are TGTGCCAGCAGCTACGGGACTAGCGTCTCCTACGAGCAGTACTTC. It is translated as CASSYGTSVSYEQYF.

This clone was seen a few times. The gene calls are TRBV6-5 and TRBJ2-7; 9 bases align to TRBD2. The V gene end was trimmed by 6 bases and the J gene end by 4 bases; junction bases not matched to a gene: 10. The CDR3 sequence is 15 residues long. Germline V lookup: CDR1 MNHEY, CDR2 SVGAGI. The CDR3 loop reads CASRPMPSGGYEQYF. The DNA for the CDR3 is TGTGCCAGCAGACCAATGCCCAGCGGGGGGTACGAGCAGTACTTC.

The chain has TRBV29-1 and TRBJ2-4, with 8 bases lining up with TRBD1. Per the germline V gene, CDR1 is SQVTM and CDR2 is ANQGSEA. The ends lost 5 bases at V and 6 bases at J; junction bases unmatched: 9. The CDR3 has 14 amino acids. Written as DNA, the CDR3 is TGCAGCGTTAATGGACAGGGTGGGGGAAACATTCAGTACTTC. It encodes CSVNGQGGGNIQYF.

The genes are TRBV6-1 and TRBJ2-3; no firm D call. Trimming stripped 4 bases from V and 3 bases from J, with 5 bases between. CDR1 is MNHNS, CDR2 SASEGT, per germline. There are 12 residues in the CDR3. The CDR3 reads CASSVSTDTQYF. Here the CDR3 DNA reads TGTGCCAGCAGTGTGTCGACAGATACGCAGTATTTT.

The chain joins TRBV9 to TRBJ2-7; a possible D gene is TRBD1 (5 bases). CDR1 is SGDLS, CDR2 YYNGEE, per germline. This CDR3 contains 14 residues. Trimming shortened V by 3 bases and J by 1 base, and 11 bases separated the two germline ends. Here the CDR3 reads CASSGRQGSYEQYF. In DNA, the CDR3 is TGTGCCAGCAGCGGAAGGCAGGGATCCTACGAGCAGTACTTC.

The genes are TRBV7-9 and TRBJ2-1; D ambiguous. Germline values: CDR1 SEHNR, CDR2 FQNEAQ (reference sequence). The CDR3 has 11 residues. Trimming left V 4 bases short and J 13 bases short, with 11 bases between. The CDR3 sequence: CASSSNNLQFF. The CDR3 DNA reads as TGTGCCAGCAGCTCGAATAACTTACAGTTCTTC.

This clone has just a few counts. The chain employs TRBV6-5 and TRBJ2-1, with D hard to call. V lost 4 bases and J 4 bases, leaving 8 bases between the germline ends. CDR1 is MNHEY and CDR2 is SVGAGI in the germline V gene. The CDR3 runs to 13 residues. CDR3 in DNA: TGTGCCAGCAGTTTAAAGGAGTACAATGAGCAGTTCTTC. Protein sequence: CASSLKEYNEQFF.

This clone was seen a few times. The J gene is TRBJ2-3, the V gene TRBV5-1, with TRBD1 matching 9 bases. The CDR3 runs 15 residues. After removal of 4 bases from V and 1 base from J, the junction contained 4 bases not matched to a gene. Germline CDR1 SGHRS, CDR2 YFSETQ. CDR3 region: CASSVRDRGTDTQYF. CDR3 sequence (DNA): TGCGCCAGCAGCGTCCGGGACAGGGGCACAGATACGCAGTATTTT.

This clone occurred a few times. This specimen includes other DNA sequences encoding the same CDR3. The chain is built from TRBV9 and TRBJ2-5, with D unclear. Trimming took off 0 bases at V and 2 bases at J, with 8 bases between the two ends. Looked up from germline, CDR1 is SGDLS and CDR2 is YYNGEE. This CDR3 spans 14 amino acids. CDR3 DNA: TGTGCCAGCAGCGTAGGTCCCGGTCAAGAGACCCAGTACTTC. Translated: CASSVGPGQETQYF.

The V call is TRBV19, the J call TRBJ2-6; no firm D call. The CDR3 totals 15 residues. Per germline, CDR1 LNHDA and CDR2 SQIVND (reference sequence). Deletions cut 7 bases from V and 2 bases from J, with 12 bases between. This CDR3 is CASTPGRTGANVLTF. CDR3 DNA: TGTGCCAGTACCCCTGGCAGAACTGGGGCCAACGTCCTGACTTTC.

The table lists this clone with a few counts. The rearrangement uses TRBV7-9 and TRBJ2-1; 8 nucleotides agree with TRBD2. CDR1 is SEHNR and CDR2 is FQNEAQ in the germline V gene (reference sequence). This CDR3 spans 13 amino acids. V shed 5 bases, J shed 7 bases, and the junction held 4 bases outside the gene matches. CDR3 protein: CASSRSGVNEQFF. In DNA form, the CDR3 reads TGTGCCAGCAGCCGTAGCGGGGTGAATGAGCAGTTCTTC.

The chain recombines TRBV18 with TRBJ2-3; D gene unclear. Germline V lookup: CDR1 KGHSH, CDR2 LQKENI. This CDR3 spans 15 amino acids. Trimming shortened V by 3 bases and J by 3 bases, and 13 bases separated the two germline ends. CDR3 residues: CASSPRLARTDTQYF. The CDR3 bases are TGTGCCAGCTCACCCAGACTGGCACGTACAGATACGCAGTATTTT. Combining the CDR3 with reference TRBV18 and TRBJ2-3 gives the whole variable domain NAGVMQNPRHLVRRRGQEARLRCSPMKGHSHVYWYRQLPEEGLKFMVYLQKENIIDESGMPKERFSAEFPKEGPSILRIQQVVRGDSAAYFCASSPRLARTDTQYFGPGTRLTVL.

This clone was seen a few times. The chain couples TRBV29-1 to TRBJ1-1; no definite D call. The CDR3 consists of 12 residues. Germline V CDR1 and CDR2: SQVTM, ANQGSEA. The V and J ends lost 4 bases and 1 base respectively, with 7 bases between them. CDR3 DNA: TGCAGCGTTGCTCGCAGGAACACTGAAGCTTTCTTT. Translated: CSVARRNTEAFF.

This clone was observed a handful of times. V gene TRBV4-1 combines with J gene TRBJ1-1; 7 bases fit TRBD1. The CDR3 totals 15 residues. Germline V gene lookup returns CDR1 MGHRA and CDR2 YSYEKL. The junction had 6 bases not matched to a gene; V was cut back by 3 bases and J by 2 bases. The CDR3 spells CASSHKGTVNTEAFF. CDR3 DNA: TGCGCCAGCAGCCACAAGGGGACAGTAAACACTGAAGCTTTCTTT.

This clone appeared a few times. The chain recombines TRBV15 with TRBJ2-7; D may be TRBD2 (6 bases). Trimming took 8 bases from V and 5 from J, leaving 10 bases between them. Germline CDR1 LNHNV, CDR2 YYDKDF (reference sequence). The CDR3 is 11 residues long. The CDR3 region has the DNA TGTGCCACCGGGGGGTATCACGAGCAGTACTTC. It codes for CATGGYHEQYF. Using reference TRBV15 and TRBJ2-7 for the parts outside the CDR3, the full variable domain is DAMVIQNPRYQVTQFGKPVTLSCSQTLNHNVMYWYQQKSSQAPKLLFHYYDKDFNNEADTPDNFQSRRPNTSFCFLDIRSPGLGDTAMYLCATGGYHEQYFGPGTRLTVT.

The CDR3 region is CASSYPGGKTEAFF. CDR3 nucleotides: TGTGCCAGCAGTTACCCAGGGGGGAAAACTGAAGCTTTCTTT. This chain connects TRBV6-6 to TRBJ1-1, with 7 positions matching TRBD1. V lost 2 bases and J lost 5; bases outside the gene matches: 5. Germline V gene data show CDR1 as MNHNY and CDR2 as SVGAGI (reference sequence). The CDR3 extends over 14 amino acids.

In nucleotides, the CDR3 is TGTGCCAGCAGCTTGGCGGGACAGGGAGGTTCACCCCTCCACTTT. Translated, it gives CASSLAGQGGSPLHF. The rearrangement uses TRBV5-4 and TRBJ1-6; 9 nucleotides match TRBD1. CDR3 size: 15 residues. Germline-derived CDR1 and CDR2 are SGHNT and YYREEE (reference sequence). J was trimmed by 9 bases and V by 0 bases; bases with no gene match: 4. Based on the CDR3 plus reference TRBV5-4 and TRBJ1-6, the full variable domain is ETGVTQSPTHLIKTRGQQVTLRCSSQSGHNTVSWYQQALGQGPQFIFQYYREEENGRGNFPPRFSGLQFPNYSSELNVNALELDDSALYLCASSLAGQGGSPLHFGNGTRLTVT.

This clone was recorded a few times. The chain employs TRBV5-1 and TRBJ1-1; 9 bases align to TRBD1. CDR1 and CDR2 from the germline V gene are SGHRS and YFSETQ. The CDR3 loop spans 15 amino acids. With V trimmed by 2 bases and J by 2 bases, 4 bases remained unmatched. CDR3 sequence reads: CASSFGDRDNTEAFF. As DNA, the CDR3 is TGCGCCAGCAGCTTTGGGGACAGGGACAACACTGAAGCTTTCTTT.

J is TRBJ2-5 and V is TRBV11-2, with D tentatively TRBD1 (5 bases). Per germline, CDR1 SGHAT and CDR2 FQNNGV. The CDR3 runs to 15 residues. V lost 0 bases, J lost 4 bases, and 12 bases lay in between. CDR3 DNA sequence: TGTGCCAGCAGCTTAGATCAGGGTGTGCGAGAGACCCAGTACTTC. It specifies CASSLDQGVRETQYF.

This clone was detected a few times. The chain links TRBV2 to TRBJ1-2; the D gene is possibly TRBD1 (6 bases). Looked up from germline, CDR1 is SNHLY and CDR2 is FYNNEI. Trimming took off 7 bases at V and 3 bases at J, with 18 bases between the two ends. This CDR3 spans 15 amino acids. The CDR3 here is CASTSLRDTYYGYTF. The CDR3 nucleotides are TGTGCCAGCACCTCGCTCCGGGACACATACTATGGCTACACCTTC.

A few counts support this clone. The chain joins TRBV2 to TRBJ1-2; 7 bases are a match to TRBD1. Per the germline V gene, CDR1 is SNHLY and CDR2 is FYNNEI. J was trimmed by 7 bases and V by 4 bases; bases with no gene match: 9. This CDR3 contains 14 residues. The CDR3 spells CASSVGQVSTGYTF. DNA of the CDR3: TGTGCCAGCAGTGTCGGACAGGTCTCGACTGGCTACACCTTC.

The rearrangement uses TRBV19 and TRBJ1-5; TRBD1 is a possible D gene (5 bases). This CDR3 contains 18 residues. Germline CDR1 reads LNHDA; CDR2 reads SQIVND (reference sequence). Trimming shortened V by 1 base and J by 5 bases, and 21 bases separated the two germline ends. The CDR3 reads CASSIAEQEIGYYQPQHF. In nucleotides, the CDR3 is TGTGCCAGTAGTATAGCTGAACAGGAGATCGGGTACTATCAGCCCCAGCATTTT. The full variable domain, rest sourced from reference TRBV19 and TRBJ1-5, is DGGITQSPKYLFRKEGQNVTLSCEQNLNHDAMYWYRQDPGQGLRLIYYSQIVNDFQKGDIAEGYSVSREKKESFPLTVTSAQKNPTAFYLCASSIAEQEIGYYQPQHFGDGTRLSIL.

V gene TRBV30 combines with J gene TRBJ2-5; possibly TRBD2 for D (5 bases). This CDR3 contains 14 residues. CDR1 GTSNPN and CDR2 SVGIG come from the germline V gene (reference sequence). Trimming shortened V by 4 bases and J by 4 bases, and 16 bases separated the two germline ends. CDR3 region: CAWKGRRGIETQYF. In nucleotides, the CDR3 is TGTGCCTGGAAAGGGCGGCGAGGGATAGAGACCCAGTACTTC.

This clone has more than one count but fewer than ten. The V gene is TRBV19, the J gene TRBJ1-2, with D uncertain. CDR3 size: 15 residues. V lost 2 bases to trimming and J lost 8 bases, with 18 bases between them. Germline CDR1 is LNHDA and CDR2 is SQIVND (reference sequence). The CDR3 is CASSIRGLGVRGYTF. CDR3 in DNA: TGTGCCAGTAGTATAAGAGGGCTTGGGGTGCGCGGCTACACCTTC.